A selection of T cell receptor beta chains follows, all from one sample in a study of T cell responses to AZD1222 COVID-19 vaccine. Profiling relied on immunoSEQ multiplex PCR, and the TCRdb table lists in-frame clones only, not all of them. Of about 180,000 clones in the sample, about 91% are singletons; the top ten hold approximately 0.49%. The material sequenced was peripheral blood, taken on day 0 of AZD1222 vaccination. The source is an adult in good health. Each CDR3 is given with its conserved first and last residue. The order of the fields is D gene, V gene, J gene, clone size, CDR3 DNA, CDR3 protein. The D gene is left open where the match is weak. Clone sizes are given selectively: once, few, many, or a class where the clone is expanded.

d_call: -; v_call: TRBV4-3; j_call: TRBJ2-3; clone_size: -; cdr3_nt: TGCGCCAGCAGCCAAGCAGGGGGCACAGATACGCAGTATTTT; cdr3_aa: CASSQAGGTDTQYF
d_call: -; v_call: TRBV3-1/TRBV3-2; j_call: TRBJ1-2; clone_size: -; cdr3_nt: TGTGCCAGCAGCCAAGATGTAGGTAACTATGGCTACACCTTC; cdr3_aa: CASSQDVGNYGYTF
d_call: -; v_call: TRBV30; j_call: TRBJ1-2; clone_size: -; cdr3_nt: TGTGCCGGGGGTTCTTTGGGGGCGCTTGGCTACACCTTC; cdr3_aa: CAGGSLGALGYTF
d_call: TRBD1; v_call: TRBV28; j_call: TRBJ2-7; clone_size: -; cdr3_nt: TGTGCCAGCAGAGCCTCGGGACAGGGAAATTCCTACGAGCAGTACTTC; cdr3_aa: CASRASGQGNSYEQYF
d_call: -; v_call: TRBV2; j_call: TRBJ2-5; clone_size: -; cdr3_nt: TGTGCCAGCAGTCGTGGGGGTGCCGTGGGAGAGACCCAGTACTTC; cdr3_aa: CASSRGGAVGETQYF
d_call: -; v_call: TRBV9; j_call: TRBJ2-3; clone_size: -; cdr3_nt: TGTGCCAGCAGCGCGTGGGGAGATACGCAGTATTTT; cdr3_aa: CASSAWGDTQYF
d_call: -; v_call: TRBV7-9; j_call: TRBJ2-1; clone_size: -; cdr3_nt: TGTGCCAGCATCAATGCCGGGGACAATGAGCAGTTCTTC; cdr3_aa: CASINAGDNEQFF
d_call: TRBD2; v_call: TRBV7-3; j_call: TRBJ2-1; clone_size: -; cdr3_nt: TGTGCCAGCAGCTTAACGTTTGGGGGAGGGAGGCATGAGCAGTTCTTC; cdr3_aa: CASSLTFGGGRHEQFF
d_call: TRBD1; v_call: TRBV20-1; j_call: TRBJ1-4; clone_size: -; cdr3_nt: TGCAGTGCTAGTGCGAGACAGGGGAATGAAAAACTGTTTTTT; cdr3_aa: CSASARQGNEKLFF
d_call: -; v_call: TRBV10-2; j_call: TRBJ1-5; clone_size: -; cdr3_nt: TGCGCCAGCAGTGAGTGGGGGGAGGGTCAGCCCCAGCATTTT; cdr3_aa: CASSEWGEGQPQHF
d_call: TRBD1; v_call: TRBV4-1; j_call: TRBJ2-7; clone_size: -; cdr3_nt: TGCGCCAGCAGCCAAGGGACAGGAAAAAACTCCTACGAGCAGTACTTC; cdr3_aa: CASSQGTGKNSYEQYF
d_call: -; v_call: TRBV7-8; j_call: TRBJ1-5; clone_size: -; cdr3_nt: TGTGCCAGCAGCCCTAGGGGCACTTTAAATCAGCCCCAGCATTTT; cdr3_aa: CASSPRGTLNQPQHF
d_call: -; v_call: TRBV6-5; j_call: TRBJ1-3; clone_size: -; cdr3_nt: TGTGCCAGCAGACAAACCACAGGGAGTGGAAACACCATATATTTT; cdr3_aa: CASRQTTGSGNTIYF
d_call: -; v_call: TRBV28; j_call: TRBJ1-2; clone_size: -; cdr3_nt: TGTGCCACCCCAGGGTTGGGTCCTAACTATGGCTACACCTTC; cdr3_aa: CATPGLGPNYGYTF
d_call: -; v_call: TRBV4-2; j_call: TRBJ1-4; clone_size: -; cdr3_nt: TGTGCCAGCAGCCAAGAGGAGGGTTCAACTAATGAAAAACTGTTTTTT; cdr3_aa: CASSQEEGSTNEKLFF
d_call: TRBD2; v_call: TRBV7-2; j_call: TRBJ2-1; clone_size: -; cdr3_nt: TGTGCCAGCAGCTTAGCCGAGGGTCTAGCGGGAGTGCTTAATGAGCAGTTCTTC; cdr3_aa: CASSLAEGLAGVLNEQFF
d_call: -; v_call: TRBV6-4; j_call: TRBJ1-2; clone_size: -; cdr3_nt: TGTGCCAGCAGTGACGGGGGAGACTATGGCTACACCTTC; cdr3_aa: CASSDGGDYGYTF
d_call: -; v_call: TRBV3-1/TRBV3-2; j_call: TRBJ2-5; clone_size: -; cdr3_nt: TGTGCCAGCAGCCATTCGAGGGGGACCCAGTACTTC; cdr3_aa: CASSHSRGTQYF
d_call: TRBD1; v_call: TRBV27; j_call: TRBJ1-5; clone_size: few; cdr3_nt: TGTGCCAGCAGTTTAGGACAGGGGGCGAATCAGCCCCAGCATTTT; cdr3_aa: CASSLGQGANQPQHF
d_call: -; v_call: TRBV2; j_call: TRBJ1-5; clone_size: -; cdr3_nt: TGTGCCAGCAGTGAGTACGGGCCGGGCAATCAGCCCCAGCATTTT; cdr3_aa: CASSEYGPGNQPQHF
d_call: TRBD1; v_call: TRBV30; j_call: TRBJ1-1; clone_size: -; cdr3_nt: TGTGCCCTCGACAGGGGCGCGGGGGTGAACACTGAAGCTTTCTTT; cdr3_aa: CALDRGAGVNTEAFF
d_call: -; v_call: TRBV7-9; j_call: TRBJ2-7; clone_size: -; cdr3_nt: TGTGCCAGCAGCTTAGCGCCGGCGGGACCTCGTATGGGGCAGTACTTC; cdr3_aa: CASSLAPAGPRMGQYF
d_call: TRBD1; v_call: TRBV29-1; j_call: TRBJ2-7; clone_size: -; cdr3_nt: TGCAGCGTTGAGATTTGGGACAGGACCGGCGAGCAGTACTTC; cdr3_aa: CSVEIWDRTGEQYF
d_call: -; v_call: TRBV7-3; j_call: TRBJ1-1; clone_size: once; cdr3_nt: TGTGCCAGCAGCCGCAGAACGGACACTGAAGCTTTCTTT; cdr3_aa: CASSRRTDTEAFF
d_call: -; v_call: TRBV27; j_call: TRBJ2-7; clone_size: -; cdr3_nt: TGTGCCAGCAGTTTAGGGGCGCCTAGCTCCTACGAGCAGTACTTC; cdr3_aa: CASSLGAPSSYEQYF
d_call: -; v_call: TRBV7-8; j_call: TRBJ2-3; clone_size: -; cdr3_nt: TGTGCCAGCAGCCCTTTGGGGAACCGGGTCCACGAGCGAACTAGCACAGATACGCAGTATTTT; cdr3_aa: CASSPLGNRVHERTSTDTQYF
d_call: -; v_call: TRBV7-3; j_call: TRBJ2-3; clone_size: once; cdr3_nt: TGTGCCAGCAGCTTAACTCCAGGGCCTTGGGGGGATACGCAGTATTTT; cdr3_aa: CASSLTPGPWGDTQYF
d_call: -; v_call: TRBV6-5; j_call: TRBJ1-6; clone_size: -; cdr3_nt: TGTGCCAGCACCCGGGAGAGGGGCGTTAATTCACCCCTCCACTTT; cdr3_aa: CASTRERGVNSPLHF
d_call: -; v_call: TRBV14; j_call: TRBJ2-7; clone_size: -; cdr3_nt: TGTGCCAGCAGCCAAGATGACTACGAGCAGTACTTC; cdr3_aa: CASSQDDYEQYF
d_call: TRBD1; v_call: TRBV7-9; j_call: TRBJ2-2; clone_size: -; cdr3_nt: TGTGCCAGCAGCTTGACAGGGCGGGGGGAGCTGTTTTTT; cdr3_aa: CASSLTGRGELFF
d_call: -; v_call: TRBV7-9; j_call: TRBJ1-6; clone_size: -; cdr3_nt: TGTGCCAGCAGCCCCCGAGGAGGGGGGGTGGCCTATAATTCACCCCTCCACTTT; cdr3_aa: CASSPRGGGVAYNSPLHF
d_call: TRBD1; v_call: TRBV7-8; j_call: TRBJ1-1; clone_size: -; cdr3_nt: TGTGCCAGCAGCTTAGGGACAGGACAGAACACTGAAGCTTTCTTT; cdr3_aa: CASSLGTGQNTEAFF
d_call: -; v_call: TRBV6-5; j_call: TRBJ1-1; clone_size: -; cdr3_nt: TGTGCCACCGGGAGGGTTGAAGCTTTCTTT; cdr3_aa: CATGRVEAFF
d_call: -; v_call: TRBV9; j_call: TRBJ2-7; clone_size: -; cdr3_nt: TGTGCCAGCAGCGAGGGACTCAGGGCCACCGAGCAGTACTTC; cdr3_aa: CASSEGLRATEQYF
d_call: -; v_call: TRBV29-1; j_call: TRBJ1-1; clone_size: -; cdr3_nt: TGCAGCGCGGGGAGGGGGTCCACTGAAGCTTTCTTT; cdr3_aa: CSAGRGSTEAFF
d_call: TRBD1; v_call: TRBV7-3; j_call: TRBJ2-5; clone_size: -; cdr3_nt: TGTGCCAGCAGCTTAACGGCAGGGGGCCAAGAGACCCAGTACTTC; cdr3_aa: CASSLTAGGQETQYF
d_call: -; v_call: TRBV7-8; j_call: TRBJ2-3; clone_size: -; cdr3_nt: TGTGCCAGCAGCCAGAGCACAGATACGCAGTATTTT; cdr3_aa: CASSQSTDTQYF
d_call: -; v_call: TRBV6-5; j_call: TRBJ1-1; clone_size: -; cdr3_nt: TGTGCCAGCAATCCTAGGCGGACTGAAGCTTTCTTT; cdr3_aa: CASNPRRTEAFF
d_call: -; v_call: TRBV19; j_call: TRBJ2-2; clone_size: -; cdr3_nt: TGTGCCAGTAGTAGGCCCGAGGCATCCGGGGAGCTGTTTTTT; cdr3_aa: CASSRPEASGELFF
d_call: TRBD1; v_call: TRBV2; j_call: TRBJ1-1; clone_size: -; cdr3_nt: TGTGCCAGCAGTTTGGACAGGGTAACTGAAGCTTTCTTT; cdr3_aa: CASSLDRVTEAFF
d_call: -; v_call: TRBV5-6; j_call: TRBJ2-5; clone_size: -; cdr3_nt: TGTGCCAGCAGCGCGGACACGCAAGAGACCCAGTACTTC; cdr3_aa: CASSADTQETQYF